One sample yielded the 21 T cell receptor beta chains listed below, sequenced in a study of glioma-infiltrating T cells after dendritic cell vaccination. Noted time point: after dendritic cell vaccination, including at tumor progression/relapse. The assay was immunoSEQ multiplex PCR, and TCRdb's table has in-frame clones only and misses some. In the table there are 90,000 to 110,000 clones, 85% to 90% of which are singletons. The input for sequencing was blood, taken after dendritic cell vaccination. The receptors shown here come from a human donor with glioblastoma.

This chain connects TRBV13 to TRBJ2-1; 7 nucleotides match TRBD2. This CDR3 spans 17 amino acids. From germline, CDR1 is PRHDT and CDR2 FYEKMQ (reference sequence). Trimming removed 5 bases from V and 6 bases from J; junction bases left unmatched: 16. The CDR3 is CASSQTPGPPGGNEQFF. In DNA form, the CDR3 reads TGTGCCAGCAGCCAAACACCGGGTCCACCGGGAGGCAATGAGCAGTTCTTC.

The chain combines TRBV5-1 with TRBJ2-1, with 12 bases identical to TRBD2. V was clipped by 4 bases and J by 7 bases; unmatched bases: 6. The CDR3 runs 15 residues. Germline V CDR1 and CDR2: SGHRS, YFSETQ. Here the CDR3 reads CASSLPSGRGNEQFF. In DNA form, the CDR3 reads TGCGCCAGCAGCCTTCCTAGCGGGAGGGGAAATGAGCAGTTCTTC.

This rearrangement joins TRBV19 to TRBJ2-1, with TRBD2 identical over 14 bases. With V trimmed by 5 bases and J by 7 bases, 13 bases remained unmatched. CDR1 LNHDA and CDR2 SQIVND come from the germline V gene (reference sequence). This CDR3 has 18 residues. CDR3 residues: CASSFTLTWTSGRNEQFF. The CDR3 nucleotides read TGTGCCAGTAGTTTCACCCTTACCTGGACTAGCGGGAGGAATGAGCAGTTCTTC.

DNA for the CDR3: TGTGCCAGCAGACTAAGCGGGGTGGGCACCGGGGAGCTGTTTTTT. Translating gives CASRLSGVGTGELFF. The chain uses TRBV6-5 and TRBJ2-2, with 7 bases fitting TRBD2. The germline V gene has CDR1 MNHEY and CDR2 SVGAGI. V shed 6 bases, J shed 4 bases, and the junction held 8 bases outside the gene matches. The CDR3 totals 15 residues.

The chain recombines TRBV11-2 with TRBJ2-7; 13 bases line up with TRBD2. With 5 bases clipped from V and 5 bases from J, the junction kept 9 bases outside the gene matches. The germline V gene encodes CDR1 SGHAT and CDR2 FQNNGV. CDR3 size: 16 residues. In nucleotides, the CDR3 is TGTGCCAGCAGCCCTCAGGGTGGACTAGCGGGAGACGAGCAGTACTTC. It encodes CASSPQGGLAGDEQYF.

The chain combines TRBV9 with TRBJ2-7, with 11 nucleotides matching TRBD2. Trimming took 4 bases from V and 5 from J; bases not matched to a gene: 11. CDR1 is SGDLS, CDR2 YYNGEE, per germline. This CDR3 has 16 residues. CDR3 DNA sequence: TGTGCCAGCAGCTCGGGACTAGCGGAGCCCTTTGACGAGCAGTACTTC. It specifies CASSSGLAEPFDEQYF.

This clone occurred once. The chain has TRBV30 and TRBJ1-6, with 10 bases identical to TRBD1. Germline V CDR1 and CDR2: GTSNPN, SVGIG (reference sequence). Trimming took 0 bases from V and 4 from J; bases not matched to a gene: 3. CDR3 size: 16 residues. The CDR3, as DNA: TGTGCCTGGAGTGTTGGGGGACAGGGGTATAATTCACCCCTCCACTTT. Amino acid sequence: CAWSVGGQGYNSPLHF.

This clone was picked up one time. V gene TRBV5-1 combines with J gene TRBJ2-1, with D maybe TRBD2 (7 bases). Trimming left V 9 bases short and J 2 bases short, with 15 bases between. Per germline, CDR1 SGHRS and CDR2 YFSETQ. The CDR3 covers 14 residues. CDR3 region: CATNSGGPYNEQFF. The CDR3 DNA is TGCGCCACCAACTCCGGGGGGCCCTACAATGAGCAGTTCTTC.

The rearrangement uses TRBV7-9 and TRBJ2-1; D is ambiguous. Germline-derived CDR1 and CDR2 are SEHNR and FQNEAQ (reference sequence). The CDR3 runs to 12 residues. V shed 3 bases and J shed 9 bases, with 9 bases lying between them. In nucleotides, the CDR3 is TGTGCCAGCAGCTTCCTTAGTGGTGAGCAGTTCTTC. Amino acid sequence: CASSFLSGEQFF.

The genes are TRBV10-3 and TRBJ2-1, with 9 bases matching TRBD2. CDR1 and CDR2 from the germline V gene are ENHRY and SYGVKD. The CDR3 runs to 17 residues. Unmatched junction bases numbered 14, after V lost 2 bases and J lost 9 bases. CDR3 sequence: CAISEDGRGGARGEQFF. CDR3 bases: TGTGCCATCAGTGAGGATGGGCGCGGGGGGGCACGGGGTGAGCAGTTCTTC.

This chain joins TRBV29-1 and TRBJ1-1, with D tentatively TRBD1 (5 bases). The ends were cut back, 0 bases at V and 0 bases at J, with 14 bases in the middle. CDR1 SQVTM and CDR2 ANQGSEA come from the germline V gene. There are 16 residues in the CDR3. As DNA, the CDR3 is TGCAGCGTTGAAGATCAGGGTAGGTTGGTGAACACTGAAGCTTTCTTT. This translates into CSVEDQGRLVNTEAFF.

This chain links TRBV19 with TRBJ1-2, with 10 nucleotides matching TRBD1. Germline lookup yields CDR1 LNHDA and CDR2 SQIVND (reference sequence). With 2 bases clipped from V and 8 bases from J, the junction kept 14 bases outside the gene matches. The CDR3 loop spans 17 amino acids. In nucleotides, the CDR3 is TGTGCCAGTAGTATAAGTTTCGACAGGGGGCGAGGAGTGGGCTACACCTTC. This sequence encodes CASSISFDRGRGVGYTF.

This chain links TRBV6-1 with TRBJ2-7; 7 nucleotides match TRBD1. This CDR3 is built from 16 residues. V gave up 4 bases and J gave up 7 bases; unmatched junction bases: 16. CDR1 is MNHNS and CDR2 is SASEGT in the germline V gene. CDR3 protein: CASSAGTETGMREQYF. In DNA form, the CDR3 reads TGTGCCAGCAGTGCCGGGACAGAAACAGGGATGCGGGAGCAGTACTTC.

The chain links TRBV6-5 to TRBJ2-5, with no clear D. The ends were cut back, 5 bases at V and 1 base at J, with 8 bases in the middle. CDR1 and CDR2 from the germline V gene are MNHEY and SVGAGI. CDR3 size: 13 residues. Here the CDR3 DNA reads TGTGCCAGCAGTACTTTGGTCCAAGAGACCCAGTACTTC. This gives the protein CASSTLVQETQYF.

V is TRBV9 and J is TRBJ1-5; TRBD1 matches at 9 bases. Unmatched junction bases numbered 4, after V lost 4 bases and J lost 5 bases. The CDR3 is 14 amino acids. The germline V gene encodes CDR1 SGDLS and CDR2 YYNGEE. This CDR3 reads CASSPRDRDQPQHF. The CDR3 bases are TGTGCCAGCAGCCCGCGGGACAGGGATCAGCCCCAGCATTTT.

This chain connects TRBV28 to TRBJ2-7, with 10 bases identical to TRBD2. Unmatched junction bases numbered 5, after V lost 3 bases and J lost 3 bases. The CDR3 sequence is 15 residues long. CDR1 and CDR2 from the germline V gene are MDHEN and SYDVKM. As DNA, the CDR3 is TGTGCCAGCAGTTTCGGACTAGCGGCCAACTACGAGCAGTACTTC. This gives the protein CASSFGLAANYEQYF.

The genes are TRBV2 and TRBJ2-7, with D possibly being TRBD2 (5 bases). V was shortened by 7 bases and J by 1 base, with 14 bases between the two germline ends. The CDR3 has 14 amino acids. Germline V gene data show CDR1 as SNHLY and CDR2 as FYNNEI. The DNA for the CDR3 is TGTGCCAGCAACATCTGGGCGGGTTCCTACGAGCAGTACTTC. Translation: CASNIWAGSYEQYF.

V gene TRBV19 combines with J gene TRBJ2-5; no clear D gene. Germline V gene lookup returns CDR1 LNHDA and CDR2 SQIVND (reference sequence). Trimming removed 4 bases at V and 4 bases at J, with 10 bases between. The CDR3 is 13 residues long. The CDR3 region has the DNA TGTGCCAGTAGTACAATATCCAGAGAGACCCAGTACTTC. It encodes CASSTISRETQYF. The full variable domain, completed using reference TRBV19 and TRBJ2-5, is DGGITQSPKYLFRKEGQNVTLSCEQNLNHDAMYWYRQDPGQGLRLIYYSQIVNDFQKGDIAEGYSVSREKKESFPLTVTSAQKNPTAFYLCASSTISRETQYFGPGTRLLVL.

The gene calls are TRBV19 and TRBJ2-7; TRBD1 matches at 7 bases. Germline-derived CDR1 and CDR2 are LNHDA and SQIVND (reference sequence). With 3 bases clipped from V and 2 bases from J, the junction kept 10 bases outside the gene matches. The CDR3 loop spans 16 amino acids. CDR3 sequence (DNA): TGTGCCAGTAGTATTGCCGGGACAGCGACCGCCTACGAGCAGTACTTC. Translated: CASSIAGTATAYEQYF.

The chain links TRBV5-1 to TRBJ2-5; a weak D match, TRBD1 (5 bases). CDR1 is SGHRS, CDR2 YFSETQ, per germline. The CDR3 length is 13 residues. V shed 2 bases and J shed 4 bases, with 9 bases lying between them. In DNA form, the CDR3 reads TGCGCCAGCAGCTTCCAGGGCGGAGAGACCCAGTACTTC. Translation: CASSFQGGETQYF.

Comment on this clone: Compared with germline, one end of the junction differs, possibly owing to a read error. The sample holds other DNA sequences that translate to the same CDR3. CDR3 amino acids: CAWRRQGNSPLHF. CDR3 DNA sequence: TGTGCCTGGAGAAGACAGGGCAATTCCCCCCTCCACTTT. The rearrangement links TRBV30 to TRBJ1-6, with 7 bases identical to TRBD1. This CDR3 region has 13 residues. Germline CDR1 GTSNPN, CDR2 SVGIG (reference sequence).